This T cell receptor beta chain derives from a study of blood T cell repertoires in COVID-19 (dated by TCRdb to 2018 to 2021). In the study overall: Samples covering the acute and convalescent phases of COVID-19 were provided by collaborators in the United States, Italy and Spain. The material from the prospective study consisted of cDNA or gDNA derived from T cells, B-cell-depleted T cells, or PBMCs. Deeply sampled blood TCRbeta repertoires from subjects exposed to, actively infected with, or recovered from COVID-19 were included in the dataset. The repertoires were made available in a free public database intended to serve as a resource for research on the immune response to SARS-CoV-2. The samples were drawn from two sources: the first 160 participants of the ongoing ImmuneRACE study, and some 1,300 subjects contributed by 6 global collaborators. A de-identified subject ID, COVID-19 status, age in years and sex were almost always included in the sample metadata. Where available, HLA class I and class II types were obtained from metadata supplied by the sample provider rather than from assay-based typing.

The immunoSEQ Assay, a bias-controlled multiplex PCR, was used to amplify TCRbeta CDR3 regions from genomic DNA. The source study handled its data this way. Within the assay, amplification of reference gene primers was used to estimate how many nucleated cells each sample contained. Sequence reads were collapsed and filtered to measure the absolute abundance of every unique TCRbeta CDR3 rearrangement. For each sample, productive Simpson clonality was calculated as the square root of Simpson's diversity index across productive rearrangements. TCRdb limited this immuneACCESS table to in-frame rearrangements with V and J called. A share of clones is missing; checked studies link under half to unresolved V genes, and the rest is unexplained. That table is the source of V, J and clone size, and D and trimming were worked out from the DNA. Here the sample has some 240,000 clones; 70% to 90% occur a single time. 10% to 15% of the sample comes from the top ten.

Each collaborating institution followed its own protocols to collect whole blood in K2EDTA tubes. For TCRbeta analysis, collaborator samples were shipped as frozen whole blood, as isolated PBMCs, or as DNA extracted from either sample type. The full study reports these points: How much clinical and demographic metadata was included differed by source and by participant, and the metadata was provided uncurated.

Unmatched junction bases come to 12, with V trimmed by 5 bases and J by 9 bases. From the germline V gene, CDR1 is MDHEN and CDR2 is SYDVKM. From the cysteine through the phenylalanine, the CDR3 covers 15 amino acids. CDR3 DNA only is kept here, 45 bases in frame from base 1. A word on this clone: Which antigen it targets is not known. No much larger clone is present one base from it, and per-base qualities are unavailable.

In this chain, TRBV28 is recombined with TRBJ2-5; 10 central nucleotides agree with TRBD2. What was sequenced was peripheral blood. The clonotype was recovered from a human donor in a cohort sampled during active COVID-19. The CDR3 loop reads CASSRLLAGKGSQYF. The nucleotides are TGTGCCAGCAGTCGATTACTAGCGGGAAAAGGGTCCCAGTACTTC.